This T cell receptor (beta chain) was retrieved from a study of blood T cell repertoires in COVID-19 (dated by TCRdb to between 2020 and 2021). Some background on the complete study: Collaborator samples came from the United States, Italy and Spain and covered acute and convalescent phases of COVID-19. The repertoires were released in a freely available public database meant as a resource for research on the immune response to SARS-CoV-2. Samples came from the ongoing ImmuneRACE study (first 160 participants) plus 1,254 subjects from 6 global collaborators. Subjects who had been exposed to COVID-19, were actively infected with it, or had recovered from it provided the deeply sampled blood TCRbeta repertoires that made up the dataset. Where available, HLA class I and class II types were taken from metadata supplied by the sample provider and were not determined by assay-based typing. Nearly every sample came with metadata listing a de-identified subject ID, COVID-19 status, age in years and sex. The material from the prospective study consisted of cDNA or gDNA derived from T cells, B-cell-depleted T cells, or PBMCs.

At one collaborating source in Seattle, patients were enrolled during active infection and were followed longitudinally through the course of disease. Each collaborating institution followed its own protocols to collect whole blood in K2EDTA tubes. For TCRbeta analysis, collaborators shipped samples in one of three forms: frozen whole blood, isolated PBMCs, or DNA extracted from either of those sample types. Comments on this clone: What this receptor recognizes is not known. No base qualities exist here, and no much larger clone lies one base off it.

Findings and caveats that apply to the study as a whole: The amount of clinical and demographic metadata varied by source and participant and was provided uncurated.

The CDR3 numbers 16 residues from cysteine through phenylalanine. Only the CDR3 part of the read is kept: 48 bases, read in frame from the first base. TCRbeta CDR3 regions were amplified from genomic DNA using the immunoSEQ Assay, a bias-controlled multiplex PCR. As for how the authors treated the data: Within the assay, amplification of reference gene primers was used to estimate how many nucleated cells each sample contained. Sequence reads were collapsed and filtered to measure the absolute abundance of every unique TCRbeta CDR3 rearrangement. For each sample, productive Simpson clonality was calculated as the square root of Simpson's diversity index over productive rearrangements. Sourced from immuneACCESS, this table was stored by TCRdb with only in-frame sequences that have V and J called. A share of the clones is absent; for the studies checked, an unresolved V gene accounts for under half, and the remainder has no known explanation. V, J and clone size were drawn from that table, and D and trimming were deduced from the DNA. A total of a few hundred thousand clones appear in this sample, roughly 90% of them only once. In total, the top ten clones hold around 3% of the sample.

The clonotype was recovered from a woman aged 25 to 39 with COVID-19, enrolled during active disease. The sequence is built from TRBV7-5 and TRBJ2-3; TRBD1 is the table's D call and was not checked against the DNA. TRBV7-5 is a pseudogene segment. Sequencing input: peripheral blood. The CDR3 corresponds to CARSLSLCRARDTQYF. DNA sequence: TGTGCCAGAAGCTTATCATTATGCAGGGCTCGAGATACGCAGTATTTT.